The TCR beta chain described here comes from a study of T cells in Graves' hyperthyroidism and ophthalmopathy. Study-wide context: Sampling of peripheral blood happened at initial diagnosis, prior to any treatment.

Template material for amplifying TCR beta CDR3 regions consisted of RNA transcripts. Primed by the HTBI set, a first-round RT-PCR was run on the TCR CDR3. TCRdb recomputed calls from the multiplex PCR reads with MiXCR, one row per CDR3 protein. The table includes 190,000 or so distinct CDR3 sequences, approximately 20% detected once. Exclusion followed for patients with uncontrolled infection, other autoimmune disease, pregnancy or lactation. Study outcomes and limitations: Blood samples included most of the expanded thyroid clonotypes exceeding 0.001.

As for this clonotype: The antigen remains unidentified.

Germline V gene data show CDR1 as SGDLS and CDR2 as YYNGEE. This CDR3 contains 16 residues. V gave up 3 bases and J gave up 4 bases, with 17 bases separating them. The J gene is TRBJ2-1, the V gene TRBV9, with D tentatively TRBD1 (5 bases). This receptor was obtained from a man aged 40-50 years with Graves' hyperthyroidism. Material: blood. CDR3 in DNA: TGTGCCAGCAGCGCCCCGAAAGGGGTGGGGTACAATGAGCAGTTCTTC. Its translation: CASSAPKGVGYNEQFF.